This T cell receptor (beta chain) was documented in a study of T cells in Graves' hyperthyroidism and ophthalmopathy. Study results and caveats: Stable hyperthyroidism was told apart from ophthalmopathy by a model built on 13 V-J features. In the blood, most expanded thyroid clonotypes above 0.001 appeared as well.

Hyperthyroidism patients were newly diagnosed, had disease duration under 2 months, and were aged 18 to 65 years. Orbital computed tomography and thyroid ultrasound, together with serum TRAb and thyroxine and clinical symptoms, were used for diagnoses. The TCR beta CDR3 regions underwent amplification using RNA transcripts as the source. First-round RT-PCR targeting the TCR CDR3 was performed with the HTBI primer set. Each CDR3 protein gets one entry after TCRdb re-called the multiplex PCR reads with MiXCR. Seen here are 530,000 or so distinct CDR3 sequences, about 45% observed once, and the top ten hold approximately 8.4%. With regard to this clonotype: Its antigen remains unknown.

This clonotype was obtained from a woman aged 18-29 years with Graves' hyperthyroidism. The sequencing sample was made of peripheral blood or thyroid tissue (not recorded which).

The CDR3 spells CSVNLAGGRSYEQYF. The CDR3 coding sequence is TGCAGCGTTAACCTAGCGGGAGGCCGCTCCTACGAGCAGTACTTC. This chain links TRBV29-1 with TRBJ2-7, with 11 bases matching TRBD2. This CDR3 comprises 15 residues. J gave up 0 bases and V 5 bases, and 6 bases lay outside the gene matches. Germline-derived CDR1 and CDR2 are SQVTM and ANQGSEA.